This is a list of T cell receptor beta chains from one sample in a study of beta chain features in type 1 diabetes. Here immunoSEQ multiplex PCR was the method, and the copy in TCRdb shows in-frame clones only, minus some. The table lists some 410,000 clones, approximately 15% of them singletons. The sequenced material came from naive CD4+ T cells from blood. The source of these receptors is a man aged 25-45 years in good health. The CDR3 runs from the conserved cysteine through the conserved F or W. D genes are given only for firm matches. Rows may omit the clone size; those that give it use once, few, many or a size class.

>NA|NA|TRBJ2-6|TRBV5-1
CASSFGGSGSGANVLTF
TGCGCCAGCAGCTTTGGTGGTAGCGGCTCTGGGGCCAACGTCCTGACTTTC
>NA|NA|TRBJ2-7|TRBV15
CATSRRGYEQYF
TGTGCCACCAGTCGCAGGGGCTACGAGCAGTACTTC
>NA|TRBD1|TRBJ1-2|TRBV27
CASNNGQGIISNYGYTF
TGTGCCAGCAATAACGGACAGGGGATAATATCTAACTATGGCTACACCTTC
>few|NA|TRBJ1-1|TRBV9
CASSARVNTEAFF
TGTGCCAGCAGCGCCCGGGTCAACACTGAAGCTTTCTTT
>few|NA|TRBJ1-5|TRBV7-9
CASSDDGGQPQHF
TGTGCCAGCAGCGACGATGGCGGTCAGCCCCAGCATTTT
>NA|NA|TRBJ2-3|TRBV20-1
CSADVGDTQYF
TGCAGTGCCGACGTCGGGGATACGCAGTATTTT
>NA|NA|TRBJ2-3|TRBV2
CASSELGGTDTQYF
TGTGCCAGCAGTGAACTGGGGGGCACAGATACGCAGTATTTT
>NA|NA|TRBJ2-5|TRBV7-2
CASSLRRETQYF
TGTGCCAGCAGCTTACGTAGAGAGACCCAGTACTTC
>NA|NA|TRBJ2-5|TRBV6-7
CASSYPRRRGHRGETQYF
TGTGCCAGCAGTTACCCTCGCAGGAGGGGGCATCGGGGAGAGACCCAGTACTTC
>NA|NA|TRBJ2-3|TRBV29-1
CSVDPDTDTQYF
TGCAGCGTTGATCCCGACACAGATACGCAGTATTTT
>few|TRBD2|TRBJ2-2|TRBV7-9
CASSPTSGGQYTGELFF
TGTGCCAGCAGCCCGACTAGCGGGGGACAATACACCGGGGAGCTGTTTTTT
>NA|NA|TRBJ2-6|TRBV30
CAWSGSGANVLTF
TGTGCCTGGAGTGGCTCTGGGGCCAACGTCCTGACTTTC
>NA|NA|TRBJ1-2|TRBV29-1
CSVGTLYGYTF
TGCAGCGTGGGGACACTGTATGGCTACACCTTC
>few|NA|TRBJ2-6|TRBV9
CASSFDRSGANVLTF
TGTGCCAGCAGCTTCGACCGCTCTGGGGCCAACGTCCTGACTTTC